This is a list of T cell receptor beta chains from one sample in a study of blood T cell repertoires in COVID-19. Measured with immunoSEQ multiplex PCR; TCRdb has only the in-frame clones, and not every one. The sample shows 35,000 to 50,000 clones, around 82% of them seen only once. Sequencing was done on a sample of peripheral blood. Every receptor here comes from a human donor in a cohort sampled during active COVID-19. Each CDR3 is given with its conserved first and last residue. The D gene is left open where the match is weak. Clone size appears in some rows only: once, few, many, or a class for an expanded clone.

TRBV5-6	.	TRBJ2-7	.	CASSWQGYEQYF	TGTGCCAGCAGCTGGCAGGGCTACGAGCAGTACTTC
TRBV12-3/TRBV12-4	.	TRBJ1-2	.	CASSLGRIYGYTF	TGTGCCAGCAGTTTAGGCAGGATCTATGGCTACACCTTC
TRBV7-2	.	TRBJ2-7	.	CASSITKSYEQYF	TGTGCCAGCAGCATAACTAAGTCCTACGAGCAGTACTTC
TRBV5-4	.	TRBJ2-3	TRBD2	CASRLGLAGSTDTQYF	TGTGCCAGCAGATTAGGACTAGCGGGGTCTACAGATACGCAGTATTTT
TRBV10-3	.	TRBJ2-5	.	CAISPGLQETQYF	TGTGCCATCAGTCCGGGACTCCAAGAGACCCAGTACTTC
TRBV6-2/TRBV6-3	.	TRBJ1-5	TRBD1	CASSIQGRGNQPQHF	TGTGCCAGCAGCATACAGGGGAGAGGCAATCAGCCCCAGCATTTT
TRBV9	.	TRBJ2-5	.	CASSFGGGEETQYF	TGTGCCAGCAGCTTCGGAGGAGGGGAAGAGACCCAGTACTTC
TRBV7-2	.	TRBJ1-2	.	CASSLKGGGYGYTF	TGTGCCAGCAGCTTAAAGGGGGGGGGCTATGGCTACACCTTC
TRBV7-8	once	TRBJ2-5	.	CASSLSTGRTLGGDQYF	TGTGCCAGCAGCTTATCCACGGGACGGACCCTCGGGGGTGACCAGTACTTC
TRBV6-5	.	TRBJ1-5	.	CASSYSWHSNQPQHF	TGTGCCAGCAGTTACTCGTGGCACAGTAATCAGCCCCAGCATTTT
TRBV5-6	.	TRBJ2-7	.	CASSRRGRGNHEQYF	TGTGCCAGCAGCCGGCGGGGGAGGGGGAACCACGAGCAGTACTTC
TRBV3-1/TRBV3-2	.	TRBJ2-7	TRBD1	CASSRTDRGYEQYF	TGTGCCAGCAGCCGAACGGACAGGGGGTACGAGCAGTACTTC
TRBV5-1	.	TRBJ1-4	TRBD1	CASSLATGTNEKLFF	TGCGCCAGCAGCTTGGCGACAGGGACTAATGAAAAACTGTTTTTT
TRBV21-1	few	TRBJ2-7	.	CASSKGGPEMSEQYF	TGTGCCAGCAGCAAAGGGGGCCCGGAGATGAGCGAGCAGTACTTC